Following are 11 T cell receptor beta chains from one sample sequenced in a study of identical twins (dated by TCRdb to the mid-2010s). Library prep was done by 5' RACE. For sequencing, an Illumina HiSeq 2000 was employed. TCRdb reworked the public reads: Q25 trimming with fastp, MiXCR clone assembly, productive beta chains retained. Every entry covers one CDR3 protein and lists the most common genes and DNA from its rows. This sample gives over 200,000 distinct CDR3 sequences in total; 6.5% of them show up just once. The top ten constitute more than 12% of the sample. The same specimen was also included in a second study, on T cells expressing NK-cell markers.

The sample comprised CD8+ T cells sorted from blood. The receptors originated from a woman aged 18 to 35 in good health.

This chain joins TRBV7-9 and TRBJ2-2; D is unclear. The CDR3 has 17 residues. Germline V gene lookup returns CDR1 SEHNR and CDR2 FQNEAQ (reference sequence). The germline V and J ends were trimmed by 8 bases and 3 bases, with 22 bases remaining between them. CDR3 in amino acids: CASRQKVDGTHTGELFF. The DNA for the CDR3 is TGTGCCAGCCGGCAGAAGGTGGACGGAACCCACACCGGGGAGCTGTTTTTT.

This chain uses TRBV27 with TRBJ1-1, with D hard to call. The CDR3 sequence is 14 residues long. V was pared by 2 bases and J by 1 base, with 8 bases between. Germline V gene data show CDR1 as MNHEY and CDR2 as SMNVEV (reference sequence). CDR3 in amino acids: CASSLSSGNTEAFF. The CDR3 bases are TGTGCCAGCAGTTTAAGTTCCGGGAACACTGAAGCTTTCTTT.

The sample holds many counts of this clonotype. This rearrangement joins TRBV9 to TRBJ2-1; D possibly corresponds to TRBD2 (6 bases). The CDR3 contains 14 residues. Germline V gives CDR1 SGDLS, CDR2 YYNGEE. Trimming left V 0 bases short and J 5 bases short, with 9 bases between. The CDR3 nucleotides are TGTGCCAGCAGCGTAGTCGGGGGTGACAATGAGCAGTTCTTC. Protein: CASSVVGGDNEQFF.

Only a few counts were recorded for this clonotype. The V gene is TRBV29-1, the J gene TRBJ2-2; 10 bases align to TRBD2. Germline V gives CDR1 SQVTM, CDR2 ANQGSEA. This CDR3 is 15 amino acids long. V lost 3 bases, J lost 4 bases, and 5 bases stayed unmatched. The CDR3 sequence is CSVEASGGSTGELFF. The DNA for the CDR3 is TGCAGCGTTGAGGCTAGCGGGGGAAGCACCGGGGAGCTGTTTTTT.

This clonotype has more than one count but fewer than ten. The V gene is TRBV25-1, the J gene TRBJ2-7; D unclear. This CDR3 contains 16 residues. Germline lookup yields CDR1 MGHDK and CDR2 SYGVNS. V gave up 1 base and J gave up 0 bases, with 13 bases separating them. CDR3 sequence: CASSEWGRDTSYEQYF. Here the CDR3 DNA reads TGTGCCAGCAGTGAATGGGGTCGAGACACCTCCTACGAGCAGTACTTC.

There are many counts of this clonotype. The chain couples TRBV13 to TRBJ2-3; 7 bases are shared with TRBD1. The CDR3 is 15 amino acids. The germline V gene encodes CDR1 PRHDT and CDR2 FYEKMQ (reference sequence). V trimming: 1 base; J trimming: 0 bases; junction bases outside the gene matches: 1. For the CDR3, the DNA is TGTGCCAGCAGCTTAGAACAGGGGAGCACAGATACGCAGTATTTT. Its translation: CASSLEQGSTDTQYF.

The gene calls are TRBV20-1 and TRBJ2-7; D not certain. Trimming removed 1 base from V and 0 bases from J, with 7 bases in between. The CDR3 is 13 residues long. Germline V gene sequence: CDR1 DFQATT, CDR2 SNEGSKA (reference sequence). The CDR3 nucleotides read TGCAGTGCTAGAGGGACGGTCTCCTACGAGCAGTACTTC. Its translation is CSARGTVSYEQYF.

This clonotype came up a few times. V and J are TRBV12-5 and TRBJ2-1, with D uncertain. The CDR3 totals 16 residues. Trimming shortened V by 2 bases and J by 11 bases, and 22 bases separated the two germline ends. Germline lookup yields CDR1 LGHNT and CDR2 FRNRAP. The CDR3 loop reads CASGLIDLDPSDKQFF. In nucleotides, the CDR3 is TGTGCTAGTGGTTTGATAGACTTAGACCCCTCCGATAAGCAGTTCTTC.

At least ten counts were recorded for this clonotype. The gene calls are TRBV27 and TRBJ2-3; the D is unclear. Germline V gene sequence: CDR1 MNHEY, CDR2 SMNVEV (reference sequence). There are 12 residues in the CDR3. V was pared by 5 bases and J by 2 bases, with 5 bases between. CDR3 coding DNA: TGTGCCAGCAGTCCAAACACAGATACGCAGTATTTT. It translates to CASSPNTDTQYF.

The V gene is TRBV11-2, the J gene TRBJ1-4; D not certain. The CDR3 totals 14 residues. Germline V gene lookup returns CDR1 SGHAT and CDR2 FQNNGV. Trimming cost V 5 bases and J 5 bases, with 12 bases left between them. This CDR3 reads CASSPLAANEKLFF. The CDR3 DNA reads TGTGCCAGCAGCCCTCTGGCGGCCAATGAAAAACTGTTTTTT.

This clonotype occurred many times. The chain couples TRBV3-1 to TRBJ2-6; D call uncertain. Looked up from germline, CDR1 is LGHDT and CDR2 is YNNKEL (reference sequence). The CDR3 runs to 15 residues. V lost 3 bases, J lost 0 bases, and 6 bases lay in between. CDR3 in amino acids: CASSHPRSGANVLTF. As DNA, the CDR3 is TGTGCCAGCAGCCATCCCCGCTCTGGGGCCAACGTCCTGACTTTC.